This TCR beta chain was retrieved from a study of blood T cell repertoires in COVID-19. On the study more broadly: Samples of COVID-19 (acute and convalescent) were obtained from the United States, Italy and Spain.

This clone showed up just once. V dropped 5 bases and J dropped 11 bases, with 7 bases sitting between them. The CDR3 totals 11 residues. Germline values: CDR1 SEHNR, CDR2 FQNEAQ (reference sequence). The table came from immunoSEQ multiplex PCR; TCRdb's copy has only in-frame clones and leaves some out. The sample shows around 460,000 clones, approximately 90% of them seen only once. Sequenced: peripheral blood. The receptor comes from a man aged 18 to 29 with COVID-19, enrolled during active disease. The gene calls are TRBV7-9 and TRBJ1-6; the D gene is possibly TRBD1 (6 bases). CDR3 loop: CASSQGTPLHF. The CDR3 bases are TGTGCCAGCAGCCAGGGGACACCCCTCCACTTT. Looking up the rest from reference TRBV7-9 and TRBJ1-6 gives the full variable domain: DTGVSQNPRHKITKRGQNVTFRCDPISEHNRLYWYRQTLGQGPEFLTYFQNEAQLEKSRLLSDRFSAERPKGSFSTLEIQRTEQGDSAMYLCASSQGTPLHFGNGTRLTVT.